This T cell receptor (beta chain) was identified in a study of tissue T cells after allogeneic stem cell transplantation. On the study more broadly: Four unmodified and three CD34-selected T-cell-depleted grafts went to graft-versus-host disease patients.

A word on this clone: The antigen remains undetermined.

Repertoires were generated with immunoSEQ multiplex PCR, while TCRdb's copy carries only in-frame clones and drops some. This sample has around 2,000 clones, with about 60% found just once. Adult allogeneic hematopoietic cell transplant recipients with steroid-refractory graft-versus-host disease were prospectively enrolled for research autopsy. GI sites, liver, skin and spleen were taken after median 9.75 post-mortem hours. The study's findings and limits: Some tissue clones might be persisting host cells; their alloreactivity or antigen specificity was not determined.

V lost 3 bases, J lost 0 bases, and 6 bases lay in between. Germline V gives CDR1 MNHEY, CDR2 SVGAGI. The CDR3 is made up of 15 amino acids. The sample in question was ileal tissue, obtained at autopsy. The chain links TRBV6-5 to TRBJ2-6; D uncertain. The TCR sequence derives from a male patient aged 60 or older with steroid-refractory graft-versus-host disease after an allogeneic stem cell transplant. Some T cells may possibly be graft donor cells. CDR3 amino acids: CASSYQVSGANVLTF. The CDR3 DNA reads as TGTGCCAGCAGTTATCAGGTCTCTGGGGCCAACGTCCTGACTTTC.